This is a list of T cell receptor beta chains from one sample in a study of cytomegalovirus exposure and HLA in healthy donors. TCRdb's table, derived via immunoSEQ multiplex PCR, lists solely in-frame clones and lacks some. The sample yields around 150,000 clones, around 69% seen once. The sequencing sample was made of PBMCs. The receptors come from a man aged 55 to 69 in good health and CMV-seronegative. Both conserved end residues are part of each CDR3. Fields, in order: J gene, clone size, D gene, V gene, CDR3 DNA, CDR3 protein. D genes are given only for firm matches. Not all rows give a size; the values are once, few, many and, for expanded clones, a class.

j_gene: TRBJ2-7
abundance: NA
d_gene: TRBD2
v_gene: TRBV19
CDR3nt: TGTGCCAGTAAAAGTCCTAGCGGGAGAGCCAACGAGCAGTACTTC
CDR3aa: CASKSPSGRANEQYF

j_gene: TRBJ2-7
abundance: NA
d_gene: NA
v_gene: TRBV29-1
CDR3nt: TGCAGCGTTGAGGGGAGCTACGAGCAGTACTTC
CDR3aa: CSVEGSYEQYF

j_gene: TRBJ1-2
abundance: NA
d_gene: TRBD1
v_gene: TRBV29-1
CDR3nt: TGCAGCGTTGGCCAGGGGGCGCGATATGGCTACACCTTC
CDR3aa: CSVGQGARYGYTF

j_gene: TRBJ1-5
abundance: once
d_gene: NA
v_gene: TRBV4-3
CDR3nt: TGCGCCAGCAGCCAAGTCTGGGGGGACGGCAATAGCAATCAGCCCCAGCATTTT
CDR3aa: CASSQVWGDGNSNQPQHF

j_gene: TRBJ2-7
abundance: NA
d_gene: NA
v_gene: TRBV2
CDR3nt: TGTGCCAGCCGGCTCCTTGACTCGCTGAGGGTAGTCTTC
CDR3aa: CASRLLDSLRVVF

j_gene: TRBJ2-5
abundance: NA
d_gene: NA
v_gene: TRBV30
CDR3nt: TGTGCCTGGGGGGGGACCAGAGAGACCCAGTACTTC
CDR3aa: CAWGGTRETQYF

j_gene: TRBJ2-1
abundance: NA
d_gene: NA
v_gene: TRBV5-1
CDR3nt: TGCGCCAGCAGCTTGGCCACGAGCAATGAGCAGTTCTTC
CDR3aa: CASSLATSNEQFF

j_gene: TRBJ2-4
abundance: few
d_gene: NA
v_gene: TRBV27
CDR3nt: TGTGCCAGCAGACCAGGGGCGGCCAAAAACATTCAGTACTTC
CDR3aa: CASRPGAAKNIQYF

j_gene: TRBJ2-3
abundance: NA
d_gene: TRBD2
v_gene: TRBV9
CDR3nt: TGTGCCAGCAGCGTAGTAGCGGGAGGGTTCACAGATACGCAGTATTTT
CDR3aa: CASSVVAGGFTDTQYF

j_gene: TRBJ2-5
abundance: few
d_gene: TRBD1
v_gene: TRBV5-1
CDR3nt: TGCGCCAGCAGCTTGAACGGACAGGGGGAATTTAGGGAGACCCAGTACTTC
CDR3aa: CASSLNGQGEFRETQYF

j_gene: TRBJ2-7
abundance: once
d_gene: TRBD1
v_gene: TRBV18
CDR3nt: TGTGCCAGCTCAACCGGGACAGGGATCGTGGACGAGCAGTACTTC
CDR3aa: CASSTGTGIVDEQYF

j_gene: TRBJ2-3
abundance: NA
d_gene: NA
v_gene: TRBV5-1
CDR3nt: TGCGCCAGCAGCTTGGGACGGGGAGGTACCGTAGATACGCAGTATTTT
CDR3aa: CASSLGRGGTVDTQYF

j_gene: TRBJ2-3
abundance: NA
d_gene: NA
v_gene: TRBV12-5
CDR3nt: TGTGCTAGTGGTTTGGTACAAATTGGGGCAGGGATGTCCGGCAGCACAGATACGCAGTATTTT
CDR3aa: CASGLVQIGAGMSGSTDTQYF

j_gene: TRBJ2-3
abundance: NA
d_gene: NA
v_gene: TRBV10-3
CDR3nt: TGTGCCATCAATTCCCTCTTAGCGGATACGCAGTATTTT
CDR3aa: CAINSLLADTQYF

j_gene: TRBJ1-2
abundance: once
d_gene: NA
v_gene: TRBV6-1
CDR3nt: TGTGCCAGCAGTGTCGGACAGAACTATGGCTACACCTTC
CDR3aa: CASSVGQNYGYTF

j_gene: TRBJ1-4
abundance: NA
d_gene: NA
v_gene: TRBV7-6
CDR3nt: TGTGCCAGCACTCTAGGGCCGGGGGAGGGCGAAAAACTGTTTTTT
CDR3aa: CASTLGPGEGEKLFF

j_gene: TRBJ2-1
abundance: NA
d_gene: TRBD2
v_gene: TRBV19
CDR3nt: TGTGCCAGTAGTATACGGCGGGGGGGGGATGAGCAGTTCTTC
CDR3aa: CASSIRRGGDEQFF

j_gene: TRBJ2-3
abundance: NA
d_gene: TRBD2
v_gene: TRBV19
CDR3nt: TGTGCCAGTACCCCGTCGCGGGGGGCAGATACGCAGTATTTT
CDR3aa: CASTPSRGADTQYF

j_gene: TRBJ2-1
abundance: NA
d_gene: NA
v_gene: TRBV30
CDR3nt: TGTGCCTGGAGTAAGGGGTACAATGAGCAGTTCTTC
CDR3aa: CAWSKGYNEQFF

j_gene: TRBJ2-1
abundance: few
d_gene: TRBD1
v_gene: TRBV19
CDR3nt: TGTGCCAGTACCCCTCCCCGGGACAGCTCTCCCTTTAGCTCCTACAATGAGCAGTTCTTC
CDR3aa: CASTPPRDSSPFSSYNEQFF

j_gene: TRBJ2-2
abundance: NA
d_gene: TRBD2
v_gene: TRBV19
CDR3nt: TGTGCCAGTAGTATAGGTCTCCTAGCGGGAGGGTTCGGGGAGCTGTTTTTT
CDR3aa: CASSIGLLAGGFGELFF

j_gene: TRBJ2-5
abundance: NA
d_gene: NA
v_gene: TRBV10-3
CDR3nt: TGTGCCATCAGTGAGCGTCAGGGGTTTGGGGAGACCCAGTACTTC
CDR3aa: CAISERQGFGETQYF

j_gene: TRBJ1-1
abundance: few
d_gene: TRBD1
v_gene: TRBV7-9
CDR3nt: TGTGCCAGCAGCCTTGGACAGGGGGCTGTGTACACTGAAGCTTTCTTT
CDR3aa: CASSLGQGAVYTEAFF

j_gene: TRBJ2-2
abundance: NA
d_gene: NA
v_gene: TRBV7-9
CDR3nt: TGTGCCAGCAGCTGGGCGACCGGGGAGCTGTTTTTT
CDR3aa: CASSWATGELFF

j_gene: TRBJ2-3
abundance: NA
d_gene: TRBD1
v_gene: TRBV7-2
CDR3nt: TGTGCCAGCAGCTTAATCGGCAGGGGGTCTAATACGCAGTATTTT
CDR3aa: CASSLIGRGSNTQYF

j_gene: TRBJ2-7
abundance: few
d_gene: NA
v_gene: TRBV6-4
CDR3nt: TGTGCCAGCAGTGACGCCCTGAATAGCTCCTACGAGCAGTACTTC
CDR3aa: CASSDALNSSYEQYF

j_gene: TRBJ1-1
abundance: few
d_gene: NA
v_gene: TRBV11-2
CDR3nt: TGTGCCAGCAGCTTGATGGGGCCGGATCACACTGAAGCTTTCTTT
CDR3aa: CASSLMGPDHTEAFF

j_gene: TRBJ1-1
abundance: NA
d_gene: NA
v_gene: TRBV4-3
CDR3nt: TGCGCCAGCAGCCGCGGTGGGGGCACCCCGAACACTGAAGCTTTCTTT
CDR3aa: CASSRGGGTPNTEAFF

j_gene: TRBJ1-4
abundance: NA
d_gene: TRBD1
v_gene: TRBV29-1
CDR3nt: TGCAGCGTTGCTAGCGGGACAGTGAATGAAAAACTGTTTTTT
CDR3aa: CSVASGTVNEKLFF

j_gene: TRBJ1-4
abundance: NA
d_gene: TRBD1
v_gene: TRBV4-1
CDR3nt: TGCGCCAGCAGCCTGCGGACAGGGTCGGTCGAAAAACTGTTTTTT
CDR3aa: CASSLRTGSVEKLFF

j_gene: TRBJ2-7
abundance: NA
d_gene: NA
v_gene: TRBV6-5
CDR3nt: TGTGCCAGCAGTTACTTCGGACAGAACTACGAGCAGTACTTC
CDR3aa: CASSYFGQNYEQYF

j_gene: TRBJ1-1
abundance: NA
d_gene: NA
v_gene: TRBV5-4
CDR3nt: TGTGCCAGCAGCTTGGTGGTTACACAGGGCACCCCTGAAGCTTTCTTT
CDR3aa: CASSLVVTQGTPEAFF

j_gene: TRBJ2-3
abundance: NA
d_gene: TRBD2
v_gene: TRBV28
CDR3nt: TGTGCCAGCAGTTTAGAACTAGCGGGGTCCGCAGATACGCAGTATTTT
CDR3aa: CASSLELAGSADTQYF

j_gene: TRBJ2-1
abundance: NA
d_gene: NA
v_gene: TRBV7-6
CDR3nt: TGTGCCAGCAGCTTAGTCGGGTTGGGGCGTTACTCCTACAATGAGCAGTTCTTC
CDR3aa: CASSLVGLGRYSYNEQFF

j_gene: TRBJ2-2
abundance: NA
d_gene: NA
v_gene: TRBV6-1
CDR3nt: TGTGCCAGCAGACCGGGGGGCGTAGGCGGCGGGGAGCTGTTTTTT
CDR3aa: CASRPGGVGGGELFF

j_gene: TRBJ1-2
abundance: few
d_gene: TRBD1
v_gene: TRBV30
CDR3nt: TGTGCCTGGACTAACGGACAGGGAAGGGGCTACACCTTC
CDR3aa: CAWTNGQGRGYTF

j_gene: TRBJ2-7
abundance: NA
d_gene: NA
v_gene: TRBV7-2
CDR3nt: TGTGCCAGCAGCCCTTCTTGGGCCGGCGAGCAGTACTTC
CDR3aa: CASSPSWAGEQYF

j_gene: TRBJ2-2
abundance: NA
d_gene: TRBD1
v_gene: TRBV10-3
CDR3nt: TGTGCCATCAGTGGAGGGACAGCGAACACCGGGGAGCTGTTTTTT
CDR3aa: CAISGGTANTGELFF

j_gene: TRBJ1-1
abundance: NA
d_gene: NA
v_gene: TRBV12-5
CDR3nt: TGTGCTAGTGGTTTGGTAATTCCTCCGTCGGTGAACACTGAAGCTTTCTTT
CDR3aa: CASGLVIPPSVNTEAFF

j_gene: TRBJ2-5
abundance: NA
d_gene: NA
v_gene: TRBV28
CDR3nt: TGTGCCAGCATTGACAGGAGCCAAGAGACCCAGTACTTC
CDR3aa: CASIDRSQETQYF

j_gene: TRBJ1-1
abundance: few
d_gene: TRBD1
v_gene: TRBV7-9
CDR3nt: TGTGCCAGCGAGAGGGGGACAGGGGCGCGGACTGAAGCTTTCTTT
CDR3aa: CASERGTGARTEAFF

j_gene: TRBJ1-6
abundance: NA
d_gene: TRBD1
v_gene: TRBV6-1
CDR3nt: TGTGCCAGCAGTCCACCTCGGACAGGTCTCCACTTT
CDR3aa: CASSPPRTGLHF

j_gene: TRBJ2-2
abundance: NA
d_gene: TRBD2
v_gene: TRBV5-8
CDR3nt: TGTGCCAGCAGCTCTACCCGGACTAGTTACACCGGGGAGCTGTTTTTT
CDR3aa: CASSSTRTSYTGELFF

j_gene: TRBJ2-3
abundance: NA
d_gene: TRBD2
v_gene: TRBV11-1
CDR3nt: TGTGCCAGCAGTCGTAGCGGGGGGGCAACAGATACGCAGTATTTT
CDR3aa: CASSRSGGATDTQYF

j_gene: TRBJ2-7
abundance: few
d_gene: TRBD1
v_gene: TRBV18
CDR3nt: TGTGCCAGCTCACCACCCGGGACAGGGGGTGGGGAGCAGTACTTC
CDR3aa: CASSPPGTGGGEQYF

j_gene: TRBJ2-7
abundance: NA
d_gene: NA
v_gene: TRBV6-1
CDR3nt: TGTGCCAGCAGTGAATTAGGGGACACACCACAAGGGTACTTC
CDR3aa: CASSELGDTPQGYF

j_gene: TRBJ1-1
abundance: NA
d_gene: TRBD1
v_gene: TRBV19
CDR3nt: TGTGCCACCGGACAGGGGGTGGGGACTGAAGCTTTCTTT
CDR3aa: CATGQGVGTEAFF

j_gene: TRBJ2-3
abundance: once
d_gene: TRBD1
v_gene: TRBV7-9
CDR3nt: TGTGCGACAGGGGCCACAGATACGCAGTATTTT
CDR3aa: CATGATDTQYF

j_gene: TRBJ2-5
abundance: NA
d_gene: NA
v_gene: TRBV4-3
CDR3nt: TGCGCCAGCAGCCCCCCTGACAGCCAAGAGACCCAGTACTTC
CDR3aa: CASSPPDSQETQYF